The following is a T cell receptor beta chain sequence with its context. Germline V gene data show CDR1 as ENHRY and CDR2 as SYGVKD. The CDR3 covers 14 residues. V was pared by 0 bases and J by 2 bases, with 7 bases between. The record originates from a study of CD8+CD57+ T cells in acquired aplastic anemia. TCR beta VDJ combinations and CDR3 sequences were profiled from genomic DNA. TCRdb fed the reads into MiXCR, producing one record per CDR3 protein. The sample contains roughly 150,000 distinct CDR3 sequences, approximately 43% of which appear only once. This clonotype was obtained from a human donor in good health. The specimen was sorted CD4+, CD8+, or CD8+CD57+ T cells (not recorded which) from PBMCs. The chain has TRBV10-3 and TRBJ2-5; D unresolved. The CDR3 region has the DNA TGTGCCATCAGTGAGTCGGCAGGACAAGAGACCCAGTACTTC. As protein: CAISESAGQETQYF.